The sequence of this T cell receptor beta chain was determined in a study of blood T cell repertoires in COVID-19. Study overall: Italy, Spain and the United States were the sources of the convalescent and acute COVID-19 samples. PBMCs, B-cell-depleted T cells, or T cells were the source of the cDNA or gDNA that made up the material.

The CDR3 contains 15 residues. J gave up 10 bases and V 7 bases, and 14 bases lay outside the gene matches. Germline lookup yields CDR1 SNHLY and CDR2 FYNNEI. In the original workflow: Scientists estimated how many nucleated cells there were by amplifying reference gene primers. Sequencing used immunoSEQ multiplex PCR; TCRdb keeps in-frame clones, though not all of them. V and J calls and clone size come straight from that table; D and trimming were deduced from the DNA. The table lists some 120,000 clones, roughly nine tenths of them singletons. The sequence was obtained from a man between 45 and 60 years old with active COVID-19. The rearrangement joins TRBV2 to TRBJ2-4; 9 bases fit TRBD2. Material for sequencing was peripheral blood. The chain's CDR3 is CASNGGASGDGIQYF. In DNA form, the CDR3 reads TGTGCCAGCAATGGCGGGGCTAGCGGGGATGGGATTCAGTACTTC.